These 20 T cell receptor beta chains came from one sample sequenced in a study of T cell repertoires in cytomegalovirus infection. TCRdb recomputed calls from the reads with MiXCR, one row per CDR3 protein. The sample holds roughly 230,000 distinct CDR3 sequences, roughly 22% seen once. Sample: CD8+ T cells from PBMCs. Receptors originate from a human donor in good health (CMV status not recorded). Some clones in this sample may be carry-over from other donors' samples.

This clonotype was recorded many times. The gene calls are TRBV28 and TRBJ2-7; D not certain. CDR3 length: 14 residues. The ends were cut back, 5 bases at V and 0 bases at J, with 11 bases in the middle. Germline-derived CDR1 and CDR2 are MDHEN and SYDVKM. The CDR3 nucleotides are TGTGCCAGCAGTCGTATGGAGAACTCCTACGAGCAGTACTTC. Residues: CASSRMENSYEQYF.

There are a few counts of this clonotype. The rearrangement uses TRBV6-6 and TRBJ2-1; maybe TRBD1 (6 bases). The CDR3 runs to 14 residues. The germline V gene encodes CDR1 MNHNY and CDR2 SVGAGI (reference sequence). V dropped 2 bases and J dropped 6 bases, with 11 bases sitting between them. Written as DNA, the CDR3 is TGTGCCAGCAGTTACGCGACAGGTTTCAATGAGCAGTTCTTC. The encoded protein is CASSYATGFNEQFF.

J is TRBJ2-7 and V is TRBV5-6; D is unclear. V gave up 5 bases and J gave up 2 bases, with 14 bases separating them. Germline CDR1 SGHDT, CDR2 YYEEEE. CDR3 length: 14 residues. The CDR3 is CASSSSTRAYEQYF. In nucleotides, the CDR3 is TGTGCCAGCAGTAGCTCGACCAGAGCCTACGAGCAGTACTTC.

The rearrangement links TRBV13 to TRBJ1-2; the D gene is possibly TRBD1 (6 bases). The CDR3 spans 15 residues. The germline CDR1 and CDR2 sequences are PRHDT and FYEKMQ (reference sequence). The V gene lost 1 base and the J gene lost 5 bases, with 14 bases spanning the gap. In DNA form, the CDR3 reads TGTGCCAGCAGCTTAGAAGGCAGGGGAATTTATGGCTACACCTTC. This sequence encodes CASSLEGRGIYGYTF. The full variable domain, rest sourced from reference TRBV13 and TRBJ1-2, is AAGVIQSPRHLIKEKRETATLKCYPIPRHDTVYWYQQGPGQDPQFLISFYEKMQSDKGSIPDRFSAQQFSDYHSELNMSSLELGDSALYFCASSLEGRGIYGYTFGSGTRLTVV.

A few counts support this clonotype. This chain uses TRBV7-6 with TRBJ2-2, with 9 bases that match TRBD2. CDR1 and CDR2 (germline): SGHVS, FNYEAQ. The CDR3 is 14 amino acids. The junction had 0 bases not matched to a gene; V was cut back by 1 base and J by 6 bases. The CDR3 DNA is TGTGCCAGCAGCTTAGGCGGGGGGGCCGGGGAGCTGTTTTTT. Its translation: CASSLGGGAGELFF.

A few counts support this clonotype. This sequence joins TRBV29-1 and TRBJ2-7, with D perhaps assigned TRBD1 or TRBD2 (5 bases each). CDR3 length: 12 amino acids. CDR1 is SQVTM and CDR2 is ANQGSEA in the germline V gene. The V end was cut by 3 bases, the J end by 5 bases, with 11 bases between. The CDR3 DNA is TGCAGCGTTGACGCAGGGAGTAACGAGCAGTACTTC. It is translated as CSVDAGSNEQYF.

This sequence joins TRBV9 and TRBJ2-7; D possibly corresponds to TRBD2 (5 bases). Germline CDR1 and CDR2: SGDLS and YYNGEE. The CDR3 consists of 15 residues. The V and J ends lost 4 bases and 0 bases respectively, with 14 bases between them. The CDR3 loop is CASSPSGLSSYEQYF. CDR3 sequence (DNA): TGTGCCAGCAGCCCGAGCGGACTGAGCTCCTACGAGCAGTACTTC.

This clonotype has a handful of counts. The chain has TRBV20-1 and TRBJ1-5; the D is unclear. CDR1 is DFQATT, CDR2 SNEGSKA, per germline (reference sequence). The CDR3 extends over 16 amino acids. The germline V and J ends were trimmed by 2 bases and 0 bases, with 14 bases remaining between them. The CDR3 region is CSARPGDGYSNQPQHF. Here the CDR3 DNA reads TGCAGTGCTAGACCGGGCGACGGGTATAGCAATCAGCCCCAGCATTTT.

The V gene is TRBV2, the J gene TRBJ1-1; D remains ambiguous. V was shortened by 7 bases and J by 0 bases, with 18 bases between the two germline ends. Germline CDR1 reads SNHLY; CDR2 reads FYNNEI. The CDR3 has 16 amino acids. CDR3 protein: CASILGPAAVNTEAFF. The CDR3 coding sequence is TGTGCCAGCATCCTAGGGCCAGCCGCCGTGAACACTGAAGCTTTCTTT.

This clonotype was detected a few times. This sequence joins TRBV29-1 and TRBJ2-7, with TRBD1 matching 11 bases. Germline V lookup: CDR1 SQVTM, CDR2 ANQGSEA. The CDR3 extends over 13 amino acids. V gave up 6 bases and J gave up 1 base; unmatched junction bases: 2. The CDR3 sequence is CSVGTGGSYEQYF. The CDR3 coding sequence is TGCAGCGTCGGGACAGGGGGTTCCTACGAGCAGTACTTC.

V gene TRBV28 combines with J gene TRBJ1-1; perhaps TRBD1 as D (6 bases). Trimming cost V 6 bases and J 0 bases, with 14 bases left between them. The CDR3 runs to 15 residues. Germline values: CDR1 MDHEN, CDR2 SYDVKM. CDR3 nucleotide sequence: TGTGCCAGCAGCCTGCGCAGGGACATGAACACTGAAGCTTTCTTT. Encoded protein: CASSLRRDMNTEAFF.

Here the CDR3 reads CASSQEEGANYGYTF. For the CDR3, the DNA is TGTGCCAGCAGCCAAGAGGAGGGGGCTAACTATGGCTACACCTTC. This chain links TRBV4-2 with TRBJ1-2, with a tentative D call TRBD1 (6 bases). CDR1 and CDR2 from the germline V gene are LGHNA and YNFKEQ. The V gene lost 0 bases and the J gene lost 0 bases, with 8 bases spanning the gap. The CDR3 has 15 residues.

This clonotype was seen a handful of times. V is TRBV7-9 and J is TRBJ2-1, with 11 bases fitting TRBD2. The CDR3 extends over 17 amino acids. From germline, CDR1 is SEHNR and CDR2 FQNEAQ (reference sequence). The V gene end was trimmed by 2 bases and the J gene end by 5 bases; junction bases not matched to a gene: 8. CDR3 bases: TGTGCCAGCAGCTTACCTAGCGGGGGGACAATAAACAATGAGCAGTTCTTC. This translates into CASSLPSGGTINNEQFF. Complete variable domain (other parts from reference TRBV7-9 and TRBJ2-1): DTGVSQNPRHKITKRGQNVTFRCDPISEHNRLYWYRQTLGQGPEFLTYFQNEAQLEKSRLLSDRFSAERPKGSFSTLEIQRTEQGDSAMYLCASSLPSGGTINNEQFFGPGTRLTVL.

The chain links TRBV2 to TRBJ1-2; D remains ambiguous. Looked up from germline, CDR1 is SNHLY and CDR2 is FYNNEI. The CDR3 spans 10 residues. V was clipped by 8 bases and J by 8 bases, with 9 bases between them. The CDR3: CASRGFGYTF. The CDR3 DNA follows: TGTGCCAGCCGTGGGTTCGGCTACACCTTC.

This clonotype came up a few times. This chain joins TRBV28 and TRBJ2-7; tentatively, D is TRBD1 or TRBD2 (5 bases each). The germline gives CDR1 MDHEN, CDR2 SYDVKM. The length of the CDR3 is 14 residues. V shed 8 bases and J shed 3 bases, with 17 bases lying between them. Here the CDR3 reads CASPPGTAVYEQYF. The CDR3 DNA follows: TGTGCCAGCCCTCCCGGGACGGCTGTCTACGAGCAGTACTTC.

V and J are TRBV7-9 and TRBJ1-1; the match to TRBD1 covers 7 bases. The CDR3 consists of 17 residues. CDR1 is SEHNR, CDR2 FQNEAQ, per germline (reference sequence). Unmatched junction bases numbered 13, after V lost 2 bases and J lost 4 bases. CDR3 DNA sequence: TGTGCCAGCAGCTTACCAATCGAGGGGGCGCCCGGCACTGAAGCTTTCTTT. It specifies CASSLPIEGAPGTEAFF.

This clonotype appeared many times. The chain employs TRBV7-4 and TRBJ2-7; D remains ambiguous. The CDR3 is made up of 18 amino acids. The V gene's germline CDR1 is SGHVT and CDR2 SQSDAQ. V shed 0 bases and J shed 7 bases, with 25 bases lying between them. CDR3 bases: TGTGCCAGCAGCTTAGCCGGGCAGGCCTCCGGCGGTAAAGGTGAGCAGTACTTC. This translates into CASSLAGQASGGKGEQYF.

This clonotype was observed many times. The genes are TRBV6-5 and TRBJ1-1, with D possibly TRBD1 on 5 matching bases. In germline, CDR1 is MNHEY, CDR2 SVGAGI. V lost 6 bases, J lost 2 bases, and 16 bases lay in between. The CDR3 extends over 15 amino acids. Here the CDR3 DNA reads TGTGCCAGCAGCTGGGGCGGGGAGGGAAACACTGAAGCTTTCTTT. It specifies CASSWGGEGNTEAFF.

As DNA, the CDR3 is TGTGCCAGCAGCTTGAAGGGGAGTGTAGAGACCCAGTACTTC. As protein: CASSLKGSVETQYF. The chain employs TRBV13 and TRBJ2-5; D tentatively fits TRBD1 or TRBD2 (5 bases each). Germline CDR1 is PRHDT and CDR2 is FYEKMQ (reference sequence). V was cut by 3 bases and J by 4 bases, with 12 bases left in between. CDR3 length equals 14 residues.

The rearrangement joins TRBV7-9 to TRBJ1-2; no clear D gene. The germline V and J ends were trimmed by 4 bases and 4 bases, with 16 bases remaining between them. CDR3 length: 15 amino acids. The germline gives CDR1 SEHNR, CDR2 FQNEAQ (reference sequence). The CDR3 DNA sequence: TGTGCCAGCAGCTCCTCGTTTGAATTCCCCTATGGCTACACCTTC. This encodes CASSSSFEFPYGYTF.